These 4 T cell receptor beta chains were sequenced from one sample in a study of blood T cell repertoires in COVID-19. The protocol was immunoSEQ multiplex PCR, while the TCRdb copy is restricted to in-frame clones and leaves out a portion. Of some 72,000 clones in the sample, around 89% were seen once. Sequenced sample: peripheral blood. These receptors all stem from a man aged 55 to 69 with acute or convalescent COVID-19.

On this clone: This specimen includes other DNA sequences encoding the same CDR3. V is TRBV30 and J is TRBJ2-7; 9 nucleotides match TRBD1. Germline CDR1 is GTSNPN and CDR2 is SVGIG (reference sequence). The V gene end was trimmed by 3 bases and the J gene end by 3 bases; junction bases not matched to a gene: 0. There are 12 residues in the CDR3. Written as DNA, the CDR3 is TGTGCCTGGAGGGACAGGGGCTACGAGCAGTACTTC. Encoded protein: CAWRDRGYEQYF.

This rearrangement joins TRBV20-1 to TRBJ2-3; 9 bases line up with TRBD1. Germline V gene data show CDR1 as DFQATT and CDR2 as SNEGSKA (reference sequence). The CDR3 covers 13 residues. The V segment lost 3 bases and the J segment 10 bases; nucleotides outside the gene matches: 8. The CDR3 bases are TGCAGTGCTAGTACAGCTGGACAGGGGCCGCAGTATTTT. It translates to CSASTAGQGPQYF.

As DNA, the CDR3 is TGTGCCAGCAGCTGGGGAGGCGGGCAAGAGACCCAGTACTTC. This translates into CASSWGGGQETQYF. V gene TRBV9 combines with J gene TRBJ2-5; D may be TRBD2 (6 bases). The CDR3 totals 14 residues. V lost 4 bases, J lost 2 bases, and 12 bases lay in between. Germline CDR1 SGDLS, CDR2 YYNGEE.

V is TRBV19 and J is TRBJ2-2; 9 bases map to TRBD1. The CDR3 spans 14 residues. Germline CDR1 reads LNHDA; CDR2 reads SQIVND (reference sequence). The V gene end was trimmed by 6 bases and the J gene end by 4 bases; junction bases not matched to a gene: 3. The CDR3 coding sequence is TGTGCCAGTAGGGACAGGGGCGGCACCGGGGAGCTGTTTTTT. Residues: CASRDRGGTGELFF.